This TCR beta chain was captured by sequencing in a study of CD8+ T cells in alopecia areata. In the case of this clone: What it binds is not known.

Treatment in this sample: oral pan-JAK inhibitor, 5-10 mg twice daily. Findings and limits, study-wide: Resident alphabeta T-cell populations of normal skin are likewise subject to sequencing in scalp samples. Clarity of TCR sharing across patients fell short of that in mice, possibly HLA-related. Higher clonality than in normal scalp was seen in lesional scalp, especially alopecia totalis/universalis.

As the sequencing template, cDNA was produced by extracting RNA and reverse transcribing it. Assay: immunoSEQ multiplex PCR; the TCRdb copy retains only in-frame clones and omits some. The profile shows 200,000 to 250,000 clones, around two fifths of them singletons. Between the trimmed V and J ends, which lost 4 bases and 4 bases, there was a span of 16 bases. CDR1 is SEHNR, CDR2 FQNEAQ, per germline (reference sequence). The CDR3 runs to 15 residues. The chain combines TRBV7-9 with TRBJ1-2; weak D call: TRBD1 (5 bases). Sequencing used CD4+ T cells sorted from blood, obtained between weeks 30 and 35, from a patient treated with tofacitinib. The TCR comes from a human donor with alopecia areata. The CDR3 reads CASSSAGAGFYGYTF. The CDR3 nucleotides are TGTGCCAGCAGCTCGGCCGGGGCAGGATTCTATGGCTACACCTTC.